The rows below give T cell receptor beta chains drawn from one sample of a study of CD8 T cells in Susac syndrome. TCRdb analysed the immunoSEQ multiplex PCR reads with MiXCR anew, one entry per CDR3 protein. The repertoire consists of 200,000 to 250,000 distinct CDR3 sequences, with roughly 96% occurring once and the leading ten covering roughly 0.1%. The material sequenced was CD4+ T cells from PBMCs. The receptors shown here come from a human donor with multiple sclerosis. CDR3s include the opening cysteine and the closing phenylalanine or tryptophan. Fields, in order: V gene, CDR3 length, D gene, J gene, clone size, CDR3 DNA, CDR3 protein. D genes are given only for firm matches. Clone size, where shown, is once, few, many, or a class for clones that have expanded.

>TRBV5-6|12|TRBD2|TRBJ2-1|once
TGTGCCAGCATCTCTAGGCAGCGGGAACAGTTCTTC
CASISRQREQFF
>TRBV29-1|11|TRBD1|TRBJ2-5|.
TGCAGCGCTGACAGGGAGGAGACCCAGTACTTC
CSADREETQYF
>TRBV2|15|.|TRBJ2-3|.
TGTGCCAGCAGTGGGAAGACAACCCGCACAGATACGCAGTATTTT
CASSGKTTRTDTQYF
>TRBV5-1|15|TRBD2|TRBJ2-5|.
TGCGCCAGCAGCTCGCCGGGACTAGCAGAGGAGACCCAGTACTTC
CASSSPGLAEETQYF
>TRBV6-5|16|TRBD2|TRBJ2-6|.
TGTGCCAGCAGTTACGCCGGGGGGTCTGGGGCCAACGTCCTGACTTTC
CASSYAGGSGANVLTF
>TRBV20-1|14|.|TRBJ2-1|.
TGCAGTGCTAGAATGGGAAGCTCCTACAATGAGCAGTTCTTC
CSARMGSSYNEQFF
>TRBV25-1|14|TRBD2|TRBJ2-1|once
TGTGCCAGCCGGGGACTAGCGGTCTACAATGAGCAGTTCTTC
CASRGLAVYNEQFF
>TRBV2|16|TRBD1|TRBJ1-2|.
TGTGCCAGCAGAACATCCCGGGACAGGGAAGACTATGGCTACACCTTC
CASRTSRDREDYGYTF
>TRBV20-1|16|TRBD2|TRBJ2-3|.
TGCAGTGCTTTCCCGGGACTAGCGGGAGGCACAGATACGCAGTATTTT
CSAFPGLAGGTDTQYF
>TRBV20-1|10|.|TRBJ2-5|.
TGCAGTGCTGCCCGGGGGACCCAGTACTTC
CSAARGTQYF
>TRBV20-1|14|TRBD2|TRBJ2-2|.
TGCAGTGCAAATTACGGGACTACCACCGGGGAGCTGTTTTTT
CSANYGTTTGELFF